This T cell receptor beta chain emerged from a study of CD8 T cells in ankylosing spondylitis. Broader study findings: Earlier studies detected some motif variants in reactive arthritis synovial fluid and blood. Reportedly, significant enrichment of disease-linked clones occurred in matched ankylosing spondylitis synovial fluid.

Germline CDR1 SGHRS, CDR2 YFSETQ. CDR3 size: 15 residues. V dropped 4 bases and J dropped 2 bases, with 14 bases sitting between them. This clonotype was seen ten or more times. The antigen is undetermined. The TCR beta libraries were generated through quantitative 5'-RACE incorporating molecular barcodes. Via MiXCR, TCRdb re-called the 5' RACE reads, giving one row per CDR3 protein. The repertoire holds 150,000 to 200,000 distinct CDR3 sequences, with approximately 10% as singletons. The chain has TRBV5-1 and TRBJ2-3; possibly TRBD1 for D (5 bases). The source material was blood, either unsorted or a sorted T cell fraction (not recorded which). The sequence came from a male donor with ankylosing spondylitis or in good health (not recorded which). CDR3 protein: CASSTQSRDTDTQYF. The CDR3 DNA reads TGCGCCAGCAGCACCCAGTCCAGGGACACAGATACGCAGTATTTT.